This TCR beta chain was identified during a study of brain T cells in children with intractable seizures. Study findings and constraints: Absence of clones before surgery may stem from lower sequencing depth.

TCRdb keeps only in-frame clones here, not all; method: immunoSEQ multiplex PCR. The sample lists around 80,000 clones; 91% were seen once. In germline, CDR1 is MDHEN, CDR2 SYDVKM. Trimming removed 5 bases from V and 4 bases from J, with 11 bases in between. There are 13 residues in the CDR3. The table lists this clone with a count of one. As yet, its antigen is unknown. This clonotype originated in a girl aged 2 to 10 with Rasmussen encephalitis and intractable seizures. The sequences come from peripheral blood, collected at surgery. The rearrangement uses TRBV28 and TRBJ1-1; no firm D call. CDR3 nucleotides: TGTGCCAGCAGTCCGGGCCCTTCCACTGAAGCTTTCTTT. Translated, it gives CASSPGPSTEAFF.